This T cell receptor (beta chain) was sequenced for a study of blood T cell repertoires in COVID-19. The method was immunoSEQ multiplex PCR; TCRdb's version includes in-frame clones alone and lacks a portion of them. Of about 200,000 clones listed, 80% are singletons. This clone was detected only a few times. This CDR3 contains 14 residues. The J segment lost 6 bases and the V segment lost 0 bases, leaving 3 bases of the junction unmatched. Germline V gene lookup returns CDR1 SGHRS and CDR2 YFSETQ. The origin of this receptor is a human donor in a cohort sampled during active COVID-19. This chain uses TRBV5-1 with TRBJ2-7; 10 bases map to TRBD2. Material for sequencing was peripheral blood. The CDR3 bases are TGCGCCAGCAGCTTGGGGACTAGCGGTGGCGAGCAGTACTTC. Translation gives CASSLGTSGGEQYF.